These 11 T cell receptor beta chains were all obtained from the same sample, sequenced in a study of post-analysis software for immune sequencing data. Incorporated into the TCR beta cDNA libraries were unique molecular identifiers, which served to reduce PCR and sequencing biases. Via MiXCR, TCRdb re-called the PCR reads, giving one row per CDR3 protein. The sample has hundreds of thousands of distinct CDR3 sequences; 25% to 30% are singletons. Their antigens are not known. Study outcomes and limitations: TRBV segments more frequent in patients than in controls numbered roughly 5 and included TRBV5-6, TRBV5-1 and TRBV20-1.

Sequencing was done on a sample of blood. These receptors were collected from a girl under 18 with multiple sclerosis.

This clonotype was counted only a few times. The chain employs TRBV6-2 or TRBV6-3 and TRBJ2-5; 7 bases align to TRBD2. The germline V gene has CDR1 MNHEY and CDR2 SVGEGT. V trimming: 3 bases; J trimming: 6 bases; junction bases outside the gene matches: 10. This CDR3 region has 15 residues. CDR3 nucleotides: TGTGCCAGCAGTTATGACCGGGAGGCACCGAAGACCCAGTACTTC. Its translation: CASSYDREAPKTQYF.

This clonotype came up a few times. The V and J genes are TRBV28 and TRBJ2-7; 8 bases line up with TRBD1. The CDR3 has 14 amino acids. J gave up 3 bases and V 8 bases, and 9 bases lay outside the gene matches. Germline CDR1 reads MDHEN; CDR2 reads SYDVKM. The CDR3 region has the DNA TGTGCCAGCTCGACAGGGGAGAGAGGCTACGAGCAGTACTTC. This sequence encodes CASSTGERGYEQYF.

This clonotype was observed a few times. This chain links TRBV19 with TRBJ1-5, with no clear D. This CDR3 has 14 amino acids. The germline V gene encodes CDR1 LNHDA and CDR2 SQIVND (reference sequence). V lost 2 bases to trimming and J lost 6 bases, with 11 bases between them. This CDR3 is CASSILPVGQPQHF. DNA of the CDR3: TGTGCCAGTAGTATACTACCCGTAGGTCAGCCCCAGCATTTT.

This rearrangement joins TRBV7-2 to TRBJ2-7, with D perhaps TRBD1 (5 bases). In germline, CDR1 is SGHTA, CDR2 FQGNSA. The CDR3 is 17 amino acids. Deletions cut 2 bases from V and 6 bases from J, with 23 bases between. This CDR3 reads CASSLRFLATVPLEQYF. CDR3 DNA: TGTGCCAGCAGCTTAAGGTTTCTTGCGACAGTACCCCTCGAGCAGTACTTC.

The DNA for the CDR3 is TGTGCCAGCAGCCTAGTAGCGGGAGCAAATGAGCAGTTCTTC. This gives the protein CASSLVAGANEQFF. V is TRBV7-8 and J is TRBJ2-1; 9 bases map to TRBD2. The CDR3 covers 14 residues. CDR1 and CDR2 from the germline V gene are SGHVS and FQNEAQ. Germline trimming cut 5 bases from V and 7 bases from J; bases unmatched to any gene: 6.

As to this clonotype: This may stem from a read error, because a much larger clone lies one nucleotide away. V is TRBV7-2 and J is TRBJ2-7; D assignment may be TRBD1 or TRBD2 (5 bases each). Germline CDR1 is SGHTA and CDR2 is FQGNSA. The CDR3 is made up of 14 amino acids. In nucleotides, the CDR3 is TGTGCCAGCAAAATAAGGGGTACCGACTACGAGCGGTACTTC. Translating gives CASKIRGTDYERYF.

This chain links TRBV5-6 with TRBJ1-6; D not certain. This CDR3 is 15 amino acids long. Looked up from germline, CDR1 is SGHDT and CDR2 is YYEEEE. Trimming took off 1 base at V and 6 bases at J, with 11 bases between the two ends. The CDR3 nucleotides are TGTGCCAGCAGCTTGCGGGAAGGCCCTAATTCACCCCTCCACTTT. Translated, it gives CASSLREGPNSPLHF.

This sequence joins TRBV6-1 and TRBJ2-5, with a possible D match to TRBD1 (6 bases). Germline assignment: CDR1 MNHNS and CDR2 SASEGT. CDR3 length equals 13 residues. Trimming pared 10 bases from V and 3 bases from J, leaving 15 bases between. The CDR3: CATRGWGEETQYF. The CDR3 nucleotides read TGTGCCACCAGGGGCTGGGGAGAAGAGACCCAGTACTTC.

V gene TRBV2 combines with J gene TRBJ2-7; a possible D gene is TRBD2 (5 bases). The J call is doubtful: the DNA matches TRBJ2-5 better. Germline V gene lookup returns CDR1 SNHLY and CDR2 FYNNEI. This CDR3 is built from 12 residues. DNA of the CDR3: TGTGCCAGCAGGGAAATAGCGGAGACCCAGTACTTC. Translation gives CASREIAETQYF.

The CDR3 DNA reads as TGTGCCAGCAGAAATGGAGGAACAGATACGCAGTATTTT. This sequence encodes CASRNGGTDTQYF. The chain recombines TRBV28 with TRBJ2-3, with D tentatively TRBD2 (5 bases). The germline gives CDR1 MDHEN, CDR2 SYDVKM. The CDR3 consists of 13 residues. Trimming took off 6 bases at V and 3 bases at J, with 10 bases between the two ends.

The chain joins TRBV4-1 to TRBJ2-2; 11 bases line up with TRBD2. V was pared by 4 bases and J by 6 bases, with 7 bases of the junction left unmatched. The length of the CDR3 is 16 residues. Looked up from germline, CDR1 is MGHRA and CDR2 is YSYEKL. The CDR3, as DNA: TGCGCCAGCAGCCCCGTTAGCGGGAGGGCCGCCGGGGAGCTGTTTTTT. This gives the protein CASSPVSGRAAGELFF.